This T cell receptor beta chain comes out of a study of T cell repertoires in cytomegalovirus infection. Across the whole study: CMV infection together with matching HLA type was indicated by public TCR beta signatures. The study, taken as a whole, reports: Summed frequency of shared TCR beta families picked out CMV carriers who also had the relevant HLA. CMV-specific TCR beta clonotypes restricted by HLA-C were the ones dominating the ex vivo response.

Concerning this clonotype: Antigen specificity is unknown.

TCRdb re-analysed the reads in MiXCR, keeping a single row per CDR3 protein. The data contain approximately 910,000 distinct CDR3 sequences, about a third of them singletons. Trimming cost V 4 bases and J 0 bases, with 11 bases left between them. This CDR3 has 15 amino acids. Germline values: CDR1 PRHDT, CDR2 FYEKMQ (reference sequence). The TCR sequence derives from a human donor in good health (CMV status not recorded). Some clones in this sample may be carry-over from other donors' samples. The rearrangement links TRBV13 to TRBJ2-3; TRBD1 might be the D (6 bases). This specimen consisted of cultured CD8+ T cells from PBMCs, obtained from culture after CMV antigen stimulation. The CDR3 DNA follows: TGTGCCAGCAGCTCTCAGACAGGCAGCACAGATACGCAGTATTTT. Protein product: CASSSQTGSTDTQYF.